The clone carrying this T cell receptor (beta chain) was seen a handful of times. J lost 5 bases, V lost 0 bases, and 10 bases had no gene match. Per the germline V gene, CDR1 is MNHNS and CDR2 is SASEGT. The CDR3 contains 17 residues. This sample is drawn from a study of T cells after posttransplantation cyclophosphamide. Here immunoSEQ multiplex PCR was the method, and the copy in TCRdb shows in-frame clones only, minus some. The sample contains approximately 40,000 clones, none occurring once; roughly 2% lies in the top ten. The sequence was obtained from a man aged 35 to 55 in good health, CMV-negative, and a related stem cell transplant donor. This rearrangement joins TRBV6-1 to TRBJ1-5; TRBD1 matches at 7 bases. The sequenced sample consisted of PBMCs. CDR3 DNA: TGTGCCAGCAGTGAAGCCTCAGGGGGGCCCCTTTATCAGCCCCAGCATTTT. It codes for CASSEASGGPLYQPQHF.